This T cell receptor (beta chain) stems from a study of blood T cell repertoires in COVID-19. This clone was counted a single time. All enrollees were about 18 to 89 years old and from some 24 US areas. Two consecutive negative NP/OP PCR tests, clearance, or resolved symptoms defined Cohort 3 recovery. The CDR3 contains 15 residues. Germline loops: CDR1 SGHVS, CDR2 FNYEAQ. With V trimmed by 4 bases and J by 7 bases, 8 bases remained unmatched. Some clones are missing from TCRdb's copy, which holds only in-frame ones; the method was immunoSEQ multiplex PCR. The table lists roughly 310,000 clones, 90% of them singletons, with about 2.4% in the top ten.

This clonotype was sampled from a man in his 60s who had recovered from COVID-19. Sequences were obtained from PBMCs or T cells enriched from blood (not recorded which). The gene calls are TRBV7-6 and TRBJ2-7; 12 nucleotides align to TRBD2. The CDR3 loop reads CASSSTLAGGGEQYF. The CDR3 bases are TGTGCCAGCAGCTCGACACTAGCGGGAGGAGGTGAGCAGTACTTC.